Listed here are 15 T cell receptor beta chains from one sample, sequenced in a study of CD8 T cells in ankylosing spondylitis. TCRdb reanalysed the 5' RACE reads using MiXCR and keeps one entry per CDR3 protein. Counted here are about 140,000 distinct CDR3 sequences, roughly 31% occurring once; the ten biggest clones make up 4.5% to 6%. Sequencing was carried out using synovial fluid, either unsorted or a sorted T cell fraction (not recorded which). These receptors were taken from a male donor with ankylosing spondylitis.

This clonotype was found a few times. The V call is TRBV3-1, the J call TRBJ1-2, with 9 bases lining up with TRBD1. Per the germline V gene, CDR1 is LGHDT and CDR2 is YNNKEL (reference sequence). This CDR3 is built from 16 residues. V lost 0 bases and J lost 4; bases outside the gene matches: 6. This CDR3 is CASSQDITGGGYGYTF. The CDR3, as DNA: TGTGCCAGCAGCCAAGATATTACAGGGGGCGGCTATGGCTACACCTTC.

The chain uses TRBV2 and TRBJ1-2, with D tentatively TRBD1 (6 bases). V lost 5 bases to trimming and J lost 1 base, with 8 bases between them. The germline V gene has CDR1 SNHLY and CDR2 FYNNEI. This CDR3 region has 13 residues. The CDR3 DNA follows: TGTGCCAGCAGTAACAGGGATAACTATGGCTACACCTTC. This translates into CASSNRDNYGYTF.

This clonotype was observed many times. The genes are TRBV28 and TRBJ2-1; 14 nucleotides line up with TRBD2. The V gene end was trimmed by 5 bases and the J gene end by 3 bases; junction bases not matched to a gene: 9. The CDR3 has 18 amino acids. CDR1 and CDR2 from the germline V gene are MDHEN and SYDVKM. DNA of the CDR3: TGTGCCAGCAGTGGGACTAGCGGGAGAGGGTCATACTACAATGAGCAGTTCTTC. Its translation is CASSGTSGRGSYYNEQFF. Combining the CDR3 with reference TRBV28 and TRBJ2-1 gives the whole variable domain DVKVTQSSRYLVKRTGEKVFLECVQDMDHENMFWYRQDPGLGLRLIYFSYDVKMKEKGDIPEGYSVSREKKERFSLILESASTNQTSMYLCASSGTSGRGSYYNEQFFGPGTRLTVL.

The chain employs TRBV7-8 and TRBJ2-5; a weak D match, TRBD2 (6 bases). The CDR3 has 15 amino acids. V gave up 6 bases and J gave up 3 bases, with 17 bases separating them. Per the germline V gene, CDR1 is SGHVS and CDR2 is FQNEAQ. CDR3 residues: CASSQGFREKETQYF. The CDR3 DNA reads TGTGCCAGCAGTCAAGGATTCCGGGAGAAAGAGACCCAGTACTTC.

V gene TRBV10-3 combines with J gene TRBJ2-7; no clear D gene. The CDR3 runs 17 residues. Trimming took off 2 bases at V and 2 bases at J, with 19 bases between the two ends. Germline CDR1 is ENHRY and CDR2 is SYGVKD. In DNA form, the CDR3 reads TGTGCCATCAGTGAGCCAACCCGAATGACTGGTACCTACGAGCAGTACTTC. Translated, it gives CAISEPTRMTGTYEQYF.

The CDR3 spells CASSMVVGTEAFF. In DNA, the CDR3 is TGTGCCAGCAGTATGGTGGTGGGGACTGAAGCTTTCTTT. The J gene is TRBJ1-1, the V gene TRBV6-1; D ambiguous. Germline V CDR1 and CDR2: MNHNS, SASEGT. The CDR3 is 13 amino acids. Trimming removed 5 bases at V and 5 bases at J, with 12 bases between.

This clonotype was picked up many times. The rearrangement joins TRBV20-1 to TRBJ2-7, with D possibly being TRBD2 (5 bases). The germline V gene encodes CDR1 DFQATT and CDR2 SNEGSKA (reference sequence). Trimming cost V 6 bases and J 0 bases, with 15 bases left between them. The CDR3 sequence is 14 residues long. Written as DNA, the CDR3 is TGCAGTGCCGCGGCGGGTTCAAGCTCCTACGAGCAGTACTTC. The encoded protein is CSAAAGSSSYEQYF.

The V call is TRBV7-3, the J call TRBJ1-1; the match to TRBD1 covers 7 bases. Unmatched junction bases numbered 1, after V lost 1 base and J lost 5 bases. This CDR3 region has 13 residues. CDR1 is SGHTA, CDR2 FQGTGA, per germline. CDR3 residues: CASSLKGQTEAFF. CDR3 in DNA: TGTGCCAGCAGCTTAAAGGGACAGACTGAAGCTTTCTTT.

The J gene is TRBJ2-1, the V gene TRBV29-1; maybe TRBD2 (5 bases). The CDR3 length is 11 residues. Germline-derived CDR1 and CDR2 are SQVTM and ANQGSEA. Trimming left V 7 bases short and J 6 bases short, with 10 bases between. The CDR3, as DNA: TGCAGCGGTGGTCGGGGCAATGAGCAGTTCTTC. Protein sequence: CSGGRGNEQFF.

The rearrangement uses TRBV29-1 and TRBJ2-1; D may match TRBD1 or TRBD2 (5 bases each). This CDR3 is built from 13 residues. Trimming stripped 5 bases from V and 4 bases from J, with 12 bases between. Germline lookup yields CDR1 SQVTM and CDR2 ANQGSEA. The chain's CDR3 is CSVPGTSYNEQFF. CDR3 DNA: TGCAGCGTTCCGGGGACCTCATACAATGAGCAGTTCTTC.

The chain couples TRBV11-2 to TRBJ2-5; TRBD2 matches at 10 bases. Trimming at V came to 6 bases and at J to 2 bases, leaving 15 bases not matched to a gene. CDR1 is SGHAT and CDR2 is FQNNGV in the germline V gene. CDR3 length: 18 amino acids. The CDR3 DNA is TGTGCCAGCAGAAAATTAGCGGGGGGAACGTACTCTCAAGAGACCCAGTACTTC. This codes for CASRKLAGGTYSQETQYF.

The V call is TRBV20-1, the J call TRBJ2-5; 8 bases fit TRBD1. Germline CDR1 and CDR2: DFQATT and SNEGSKA (reference sequence). This CDR3 has 14 amino acids. J gave up 5 bases and V 0 bases, and 5 bases lay outside the gene matches. The CDR3 DNA reads as TGCAGTGCTAGAGATTGGACAGGGAGCGAGACCCAGTACTTC. This gives the protein CSARDWTGSETQYF.

This clonotype was seen a few times. This sequence joins TRBV12-3 or TRBV12-4 and TRBJ1-1; D is perhaps TRBD1 (5 bases). V lost 3 bases and J 8 bases, leaving 13 bases between the germline ends. This CDR3 is 13 amino acids long. CDR3 sequence: CASSLGGEGEAFF. The CDR3, as DNA: TGTGCCAGCAGTTTGGGGGGGGAGGGCGAAGCTTTCTTT.

This clonotype was counted many times. The J gene is TRBJ1-5, the V gene TRBV7-6; 7 bases are shared with TRBD1. V trimming: 6 bases; J trimming: 6 bases; junction bases outside the gene matches: 5. The length of the CDR3 is 13 residues. Germline CDR1 and CDR2: SGHVS and FNYEAQ. The chain's CDR3 is CASSSQGGQPQHF. In nucleotides, the CDR3 is TGTGCCAGCAGTTCTCAGGGGGGTCAGCCCCAGCATTTT.

This rearrangement joins TRBV24-1 to TRBJ2-2, with D unclear. This CDR3 contains 15 residues. V was cut by 1 base and J by 1 base, with 6 bases left in between. CDR1 is KGHDR, CDR2 SFDVKD, per germline. In DNA form, the CDR3 reads TGTGCCACCAGTGATTTTTCACAGAACACCGGGGAGCTGTTTTTT. It codes for CATSDFSQNTGELFF.